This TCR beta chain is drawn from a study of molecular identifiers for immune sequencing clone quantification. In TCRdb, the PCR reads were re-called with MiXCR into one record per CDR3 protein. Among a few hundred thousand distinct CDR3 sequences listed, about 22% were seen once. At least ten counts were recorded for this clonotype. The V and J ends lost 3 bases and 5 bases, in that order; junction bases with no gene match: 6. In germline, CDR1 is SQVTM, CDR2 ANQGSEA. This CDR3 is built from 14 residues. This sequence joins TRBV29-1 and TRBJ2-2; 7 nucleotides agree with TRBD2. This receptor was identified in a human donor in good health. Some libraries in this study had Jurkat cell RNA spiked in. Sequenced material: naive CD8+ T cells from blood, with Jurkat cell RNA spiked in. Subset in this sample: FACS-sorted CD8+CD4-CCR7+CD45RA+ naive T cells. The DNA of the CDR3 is TGCAGCGTTGACCGGGAGGAAAGGACCGGGGAGCTGTTTTTT. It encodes CSVDREERTGELFF.